This is a list of T cell receptor beta chains from one sample in a study of tumor-infiltrating lymphocytes in glioblastoma multiforme. TCRdb called the multiplex PCR reads again in MiXCR, with one record for every CDR3 protein. The data show around 10,000 distinct CDR3 sequences, around three fifths seen once. The sequencing sample was made of brain tumor tissue. These receptors were taken from a male donor with glioblastoma. Each CDR3 is given with its conserved first and last residue. The order of the fields is J gene, V gene, clone size, D gene, CDR3 protein, CDR3 DNA. D genes are given only for firm matches. The size entry is marked missing in some rows and otherwise reads once, few, many or a size class.

TRBJ2-3	TRBV20-1	.	.	CSARMGDTQYF	TGCAGTGCTAGAATGGGAGATACACAGTATTTT
TRBJ2-2	TRBV6-1	once	TRBD1	CASSGGQEYPGELFF	TGTGCCAGCAGTGGAGGACAGGAGTACCCCGGGGAGCTGTTTTTT
TRBJ2-1	TRBV7-8	.	.	CASSYQGNEQFF	TGTGCCAGCAGCTACCAGGGGAATGAGCAGTTCTTC
TRBJ2-1	TRBV11-2	.	TRBD2	CASSPGTSFYKEQFF	TGTGCCAGCAGTCCCGGGACTAGCTTTTACAAAGAGCAGTTCTTC
TRBJ1-3	TRBV5-4	medium-sized	.	CASSFQGYGNTIYF	TGTGCCAGCAGCTTTCAGGGATATGGAAACACCATATATTTT
TRBJ2-2	TRBV5-5	.	.	CASNEGPHTGELFF	TGTGCCAGCAACGAGGGGCCGCACACCGGGGAGCTGTTTTTT
TRBJ2-1	TRBV4-1	.	.	CASSHAGLSSDEQFF	TGCGCCAGCAGCCATGCAGGACTGAGTTCAGATGAGCAGTTCTTC
TRBJ1-5	TRBV6-5	medium-sized	TRBD1	CASSYRLEQGAQPQHF	TGTGCCAGCAGTTACAGGTTGGAACAGGGGGCTCAGCCCCAGCATTTT
TRBJ2-7	TRBV7-8	medium-sized	.	CASSNRVHEQYF	TGTGCCAGCAGCAACAGGGTCCACGAGCAGTACTTC
TRBJ1-2	TRBV20-1	many	.	CSVGGLSYGYTF	TGCAGTGTTGGGGGACTTTCCTATGGCTACACCTTC
TRBJ1-1	TRBV20-1	.	.	CSARDRYEAFF	TGCAGTGCTAGAGATCGTTATGAAGCTTTCTTT
TRBJ2-1	TRBV11-2	.	.	CAISLDRGNAQFF	TGTGCCATCAGCTTAGATAGAGGGAATGCGCAGTTCTTC
TRBJ2-7	TRBV6-5	few	TRBD2	CASSYLAGVPYEQYF	TGTGCCAGCAGTTACTTAGCGGGAGTCCCCTACGAGCAGTACTTC
TRBJ2-2	TRBV28	.	TRBD2	CAGRTASGRANTGELFF	TGTGCCGGCAGGACAGCTAGCGGGAGGGCGAACACCGGGGAGCTGTTTTTT
TRBJ1-3	TRBV4-1	.	TRBD1	CASSQGTGTGDTIYF	TGCGCGAGCAGCCAAGGGACAGGGACTGGAGACACCATATATTTT
TRBJ1-5	TRBV11-2	.	.	CASSLDLGGDQPQHF	TGTGCCAGCAGCTTAGATCTGGGAGGGGATCAGCCCCAGCATTTT
TRBJ2-2	TRBV11-3	.	.	CASSLRSGELFF	TGTGCCAGCAGCTTACGGTCCGGGGAGCTGTTTTTT
TRBJ2-7	TRBV7-9	few	TRBD2	CASRNTGRGVTYEQYF	TGTGCCAGCAGGAATACGGGACGGGGGGTAACCTACGAGCAGTACTTC
TRBJ2-7	TRBV29-1	many	TRBD1	CSVVPGQGFREQYF	TGCAGCGTAGTACCCGGACAGGGCTTCCGCGAGCAGTACTTC
TRBJ2-7	TRBV11-2	.	.	CASSSVNFSSYEQYF	TGTGCCAGCAGCTCAGTAAACTTTAGCTCCTACGAGCAGTACTTC
TRBJ1-1	TRBV6-5	.	.	CASSYASNTEALF	TGTGCCAGCAGTTACGCCTCTAACACTGAAGCTTTATTT
TRBJ1-3	TRBV12-3/TRBV12-4	.	TRBD1	CASSPLLDRVGNTIYF	TGTGCCAGCAGTCCCTTATTGGACAGGGTGGGAAACACCATATATTTT
TRBJ1-5	TRBV10-2	.	.	CVSRPLATLVQPQHF	TGCGTCAGCAGACCCTTGGCGACATTGGTTCAGCCCCAGCATTTT